These 22 T cell receptor beta chains were all obtained from the same sample, sequenced in a study of cytomegalovirus exposure and HLA in healthy donors. The primer mix had 60 Vbeta and 13 Jbeta primers. The table came from immunoSEQ multiplex PCR; TCRdb's copy has only in-frame clones and leaves some out. The profile covers 210,000 or so clones, with 85% appearing a single time and over 1% taken by the ten largest. Sequencing was performed on PBMCs. All receptors derive from a human donor in good health.

J is TRBJ1-4 and V is TRBV5-1; 7 nucleotides line up with TRBD1. Looked up from germline, CDR1 is SGHRS and CDR2 is YFSETQ. This CDR3 region has 15 residues. Trimming cost V 1 base and J 3 bases; bases outside gene matches: 3. CDR3 residues: CASSLTGTANEKLFF. CDR3 coding DNA: TGCGCCAGCAGCTTGACCGGGACAGCTAATGAAAAACTGTTTTTT.

The chain recombines TRBV2 with TRBJ1-5; no firm D call. Germline lookup yields CDR1 SNHLY and CDR2 FYNNEI. V was trimmed by 6 bases and J by 3 bases, leaving 18 bases between them. The CDR3 runs to 16 residues. CDR3 DNA: TGTGCCAGCAGGGCCTACGGGTTTCTGATCAATCAGCCCCAGCATTTT. It is translated as CASRAYGFLINQPQHF.

The chain employs TRBV6-5 and TRBJ1-2; D gene ambiguous. Germline assignment: CDR1 MNHEY and CDR2 SVGAGI. The CDR3 loop spans 15 amino acids. Trimming took off 2 bases at V and 4 bases at J, with 14 bases between the two ends. CDR3 coding DNA: TGTGCCAGCAGTTACACTCAGGACTCGATCTATGGCTACACCTTC. Encoded protein: CASSYTQDSIYGYTF.

This clone was recorded a few times. This chain connects TRBV2 to TRBJ2-1; 7 positions agree with TRBD2. Trimming cost V 3 bases and J 3 bases; bases outside gene matches: 2. The germline gives CDR1 SNHLY, CDR2 FYNNEI. The CDR3 totals 14 residues. Here the CDR3 DNA reads TGTGCCAGCAGTGATCGCGGGAGCTACAATGAGCAGTTCTTC. It yields the protein CASSDRGSYNEQFF.

The chain uses TRBV19 and TRBJ2-5, with TRBD2 identical over 9 bases. Per the germline V gene, CDR1 is LNHDA and CDR2 is SQIVND (reference sequence). The CDR3 spans 14 residues. V lost 5 bases, J lost 5 bases, and 6 bases stayed unmatched. CDR3 in amino acids: CASSAGTSWETQYF. In nucleotides, the CDR3 is TGTGCCAGTAGTGCAGGGACTAGCTGGGAGACCCAGTACTTC.

This clone was seen a handful of times. The chain has TRBV29-1 and TRBJ2-5, with TRBD1 matching over 7 bases. The CDR3 extends over 12 amino acids. V dropped 7 bases and J dropped 2; count of bases not matched to a gene: 4. Germline V gives CDR1 SQVTM, CDR2 ANQGSEA. CDR3 DNA sequence: TGCAGCGCCGGGACAGCACAAGAGACCCAGTACTTC. It yields the protein CSAGTAQETQYF.

J is TRBJ2-7 and V is TRBV4-2, with 9 bases aligning to TRBD2. The V gene end was trimmed by 2 bases and the J gene end by 7 bases; junction bases not matched to a gene: 9. Germline CDR1 and CDR2: LGHNA and YNFKEQ. The CDR3 contains 15 residues. CDR3 sequence: CASSQSPSGKVEQYF. The CDR3 DNA is TGTGCCAGCAGCCAATCCCCTAGCGGGAAGGTGGAGCAGTACTTC.

This chain joins TRBV2 and TRBJ2-1, with 7 bases lining up with TRBD2. The CDR3 contains 13 residues. CDR1 and CDR2 from the germline V gene are SNHLY and FYNNEI. The junction had 4 bases not matched to a gene; V was cut back by 4 bases and J by 7 bases. The CDR3 DNA reads TGTGCCAGCAGTGGGAGGCGGGGGAATGAGCAGTTCTTC. The encoded protein is CASSGRRGNEQFF.

The chain recombines TRBV10-2 with TRBJ2-7; 7 positions agree with TRBD1. Germline V gene sequence: CDR1 WSHSY, CDR2 SAAADI. This CDR3 spans 14 amino acids. V gave up 1 base and J gave up 5 bases; unmatched junction bases: 5. The CDR3 DNA reads TGCGCCAGCAGTGAGTTTAACAGGGGTAACGAGCAGTACTTC. The encoded protein is CASSEFNRGNEQYF.

V and J are TRBV15 and TRBJ2-5, with 7 bases fitting TRBD1. Trimming at V came to 1 base and at J to 1 base, leaving 6 bases not matched to a gene. This CDR3 is 16 amino acids long. In germline, CDR1 is LNHNV, CDR2 YYDKDF (reference sequence). CDR3: CATSRGDRAGQETQYF. The CDR3 DNA follows: TGTGCCACCAGCAGAGGAGACAGGGCGGGCCAAGAGACCCAGTACTTC.

This chain connects TRBV7-9 to TRBJ1-1; D might be TRBD1 (6 bases). The CDR3 contains 15 residues. Germline V gene lookup returns CDR1 SEHNR and CDR2 FQNEAQ (reference sequence). The V gene lost 1 base and the J gene lost 5 bases, with 14 bases spanning the gap. The CDR3 protein is CASSLVSGVITEAFF. The CDR3, as DNA: TGTGCCAGCAGCTTAGTCTCAGGGGTAATTACTGAAGCTTTCTTT.

CDR3 amino acids: CASSVGDSGTDTQYF. In nucleotides, the CDR3 is TGTGCCAGCAGCGTAGGGGATAGCGGCACAGATACGCAGTATTTT. J is TRBJ2-3 and V is TRBV9; weak D call: TRBD2 (5 bases). Germline V gives CDR1 SGDLS, CDR2 YYNGEE. This CDR3 spans 15 amino acids. V lost 0 bases, J lost 1 base, and 9 bases lay in between.

The chain combines TRBV4-3 with TRBJ2-7; possible D gene TRBD1, 5 bases. V was shortened by 4 bases and J by 6 bases, with 16 bases between the two germline ends. Germline V gene sequence: CDR1 LGHNA, CDR2 YSLEER. The CDR3 sequence is 14 residues long. Here the CDR3 reads CASSPMMGPSEQYF. CDR3 DNA: TGCGCCAGCAGCCCCATGATGGGGCCCTCCGAGCAGTACTTC.

The chain couples TRBV9 to TRBJ1-5; TRBD1 is a possible D gene (5 bases). The V end was cut by 3 bases, the J end by 7 bases, with 17 bases between. This CDR3 has 15 residues. Germline-derived CDR1 and CDR2 are SGDLS and YYNGEE. The CDR3 DNA reads as TGTGCCAGCAGCGAGGGGCCCAGGACGGACCAGCCCCAGCATTTT. Amino acid sequence: CASSEGPRTDQPQHF.

The rearrangement uses TRBV5-1 and TRBJ2-7, with a tentative D call TRBD2 (6 bases). CDR3 length: 14 residues. Germline loops: CDR1 SGHRS, CDR2 YFSETQ. Trimming shortened V by 0 bases and J by 5 bases, and 12 bases separated the two germline ends. In DNA form, the CDR3 reads TGCGCCAGCAGCTTGGACGCGGGATGGGACGAGCAGTACTTC. Protein: CASSLDAGWDEQYF.

The V call is TRBV5-5, the J call TRBJ2-2; TRBD2 aligns across 7 bases. Germline CDR1 SGHKS, CDR2 YYEKEE (reference sequence). The CDR3 loop spans 17 amino acids. V dropped 4 bases and J dropped 5; count of bases not matched to a gene: 14. The CDR3 region has the DNA TGTGCCAGCAGCCAGTTCCTTGGGGAGGGCTGGACCGGGGAGCTGTTTTTT. Encoded protein: CASSQFLGEGWTGELFF.

The V call is TRBV4-1, the J call TRBJ1-5; 8 bases fit TRBD1. The CDR3 loop spans 15 amino acids. The J segment lost 2 bases and the V segment lost 5 bases, leaving 5 bases of the junction unmatched. The germline V gene encodes CDR1 MGHRA and CDR2 YSYEKL. DNA for the CDR3: TGCGCCAGCAGCGAGTCGGGACAGGGCAATCAGCCCCAGCATTTT. Its protein product is CASSESGQGNQPQHF.

The rearrangement links TRBV14 to TRBJ2-7; 8 nucleotides match TRBD1. CDR3 length: 17 residues. V shed 4 bases and J 2 bases; nucleotides not matched to a gene: 13. The germline V gene has CDR1 SGHDN and CDR2 FVKESK. As DNA, the CDR3 is TGTGCCAGCAGCCCCTTGAGGGGGACAGGACCAACCTACGAGCAGTACTTC. Its protein is CASSPLRGTGPTYEQYF. The whole variable domain, filled in from reference TRBV14 and TRBJ2-7, reads EAGVTQFPSHSVIEKGQTVTLRCDPISGHDNLYWYRRVMGKEIKFLLHFVKESKQDESGMPNNRFLAERTGGTYSTLKVQPAELEDSGVYFCASSPLRGTGPTYEQYFGPGTRLTVT.

CDR3 nucleotides: TGTGCCAGCAGTGAAGCGGGGGGTTACACCGGGGAGCTGTTTTTT. As protein: CASSEAGGYTGELFF. The J gene is TRBJ2-2, the V gene TRBV6-1; maybe TRBD2 (6 bases). The ends were cut back, 0 bases at V and 3 bases at J, with 8 bases in the middle. Per germline, CDR1 MNHNS and CDR2 SASEGT. The CDR3 length is 15 residues.

The J gene is TRBJ2-1, the V gene TRBV11-2; D gene ambiguous. V dropped 8 bases and J dropped 8 bases, with 10 bases sitting between them. The CDR3 spans 11 residues. CDR1 is SGHAT and CDR2 is FQNNGV in the germline V gene. CDR3 residues: CASAVVHEQFF. The CDR3 DNA sequence: TGTGCCAGCGCGGTGGTCCATGAGCAGTTCTTC.

V gene TRBV29-1 combines with J gene TRBJ2-1; TRBD1 matches at 9 bases. Germline-derived CDR1 and CDR2 are SQVTM and ANQGSEA. The CDR3 has 13 amino acids. V was clipped by 7 bases and J by 7 bases; unmatched bases: 8. CDR3 in amino acids: CSAATGGRNEQFF. For the CDR3, the DNA is TGCAGCGCCGCGACAGGGGGAAGAAATGAGCAGTTCTTC.

This chain links TRBV11-3 with TRBJ2-1, with 10 bases lining up with TRBD2. The CDR3 contains 17 residues. Germline CDR1 is SGHNT and CDR2 is YENEEA. Unmatched junction bases numbered 5, after V lost 1 base and J lost 2 bases. CDR3 protein: CASSLGPTSGAYNEQFF. In DNA, the CDR3 is TGTGCCAGCAGCTTAGGGCCTACTAGCGGGGCCTACAATGAGCAGTTCTTC. The variable domain in full, completed from reference TRBV11-3 and TRBJ2-1, reads EAGVVQSPRYKIIEKKQPVAFWCNPISGHNTLYWYLQNLGQGPELLIRYENEEAVDDSQLPKDRFSAERLKGVDSTLKIQPAELGDSAVYLCASSLGPTSGAYNEQFFGPGTRLTVL.